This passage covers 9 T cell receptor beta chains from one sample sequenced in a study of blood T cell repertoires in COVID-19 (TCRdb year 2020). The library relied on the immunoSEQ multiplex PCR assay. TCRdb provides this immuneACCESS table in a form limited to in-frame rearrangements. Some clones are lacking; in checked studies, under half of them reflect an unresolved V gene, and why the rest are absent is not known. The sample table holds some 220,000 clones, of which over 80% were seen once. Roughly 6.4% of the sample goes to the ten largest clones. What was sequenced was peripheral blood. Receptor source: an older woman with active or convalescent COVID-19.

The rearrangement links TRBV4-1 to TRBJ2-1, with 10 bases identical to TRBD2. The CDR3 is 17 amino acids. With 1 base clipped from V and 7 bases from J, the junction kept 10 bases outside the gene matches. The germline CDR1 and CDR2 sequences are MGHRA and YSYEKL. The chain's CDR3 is CASSQVIKAGGPNEQFF. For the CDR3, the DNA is TGCGCCAGCAGCCAAGTAATTAAAGCGGGGGGGCCAAATGAGCAGTTCTTC.

This chain's CDR3 is CASSRMALSGNEQFF. The CDR3 DNA sequence: TGTGCCAGCAGCCGCATGGCCCTGAGCGGTAATGAGCAGTTCTTC. The chain has TRBV7-2 and TRBJ2-1; possible D gene TRBD2, 5 bases. CDR1 and CDR2 from the germline V gene are SGHTA and FQGNSA. V was pared by 5 bases and J by 7 bases, with 18 bases between. The CDR3 is 15 amino acids. Based on the CDR3 plus reference TRBV7-2 and TRBJ2-1, the full variable domain is GAGVSQSPSNKVTEKGKDVELRCDPISGHTALYWYRQSLGQGLEFLIYFQGNSAPDKSGLPSDRFSAERTGGSVSTLTIQRTQQEDSAVYLCASSRMALSGNEQFFGPGTRLTVL.

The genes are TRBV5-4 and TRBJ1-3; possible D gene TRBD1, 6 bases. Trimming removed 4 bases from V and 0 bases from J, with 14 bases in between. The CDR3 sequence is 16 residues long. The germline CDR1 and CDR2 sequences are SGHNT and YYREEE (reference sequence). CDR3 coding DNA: TGTGCCAGCAGCACTGGGGACATCCTCTCTGGAAACACCATATATTTT. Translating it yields CASSTGDILSGNTIYF.

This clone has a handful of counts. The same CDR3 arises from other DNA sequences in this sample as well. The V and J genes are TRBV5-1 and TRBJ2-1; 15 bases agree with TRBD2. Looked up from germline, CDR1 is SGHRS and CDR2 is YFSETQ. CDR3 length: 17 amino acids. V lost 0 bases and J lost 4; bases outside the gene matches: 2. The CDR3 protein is CASSLGGTSGRYNEQFF. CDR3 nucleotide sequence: TGCGCCAGCAGCTTGGGGGGGACTAGCGGGAGGTACAATGAGCAGTTCTTC.

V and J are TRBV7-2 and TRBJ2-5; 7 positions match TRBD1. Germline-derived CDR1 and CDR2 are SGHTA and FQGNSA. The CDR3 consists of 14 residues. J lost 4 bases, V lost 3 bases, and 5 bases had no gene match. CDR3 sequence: CASSFNRGAETQYF. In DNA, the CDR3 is TGTGCCAGCAGCTTCAACAGGGGAGCAGAGACCCAGTACTTC.

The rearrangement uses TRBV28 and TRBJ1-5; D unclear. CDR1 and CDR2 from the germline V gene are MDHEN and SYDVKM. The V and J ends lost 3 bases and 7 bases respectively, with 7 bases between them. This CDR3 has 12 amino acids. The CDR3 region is CASSFTRQPQHF. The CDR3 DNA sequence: TGTGCCAGCAGTTTCACCCGGCAGCCCCAGCATTTT.

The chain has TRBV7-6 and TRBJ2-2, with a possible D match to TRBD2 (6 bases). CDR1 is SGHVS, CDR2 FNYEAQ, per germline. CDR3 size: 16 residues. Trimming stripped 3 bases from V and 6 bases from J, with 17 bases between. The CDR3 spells CASSLQGGTGAGELFF. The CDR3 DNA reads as TGTGCCAGCAGCTTGCAGGGCGGGACGGGGGCCGGGGAGCTGTTTTTT.

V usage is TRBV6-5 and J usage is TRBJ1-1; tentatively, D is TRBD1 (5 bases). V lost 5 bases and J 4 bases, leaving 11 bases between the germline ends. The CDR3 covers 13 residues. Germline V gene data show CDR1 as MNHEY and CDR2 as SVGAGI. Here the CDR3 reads CASSTTAITEAFF. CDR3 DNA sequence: TGTGCCAGCAGTACGACAGCTATCACTGAAGCTTTCTTT.

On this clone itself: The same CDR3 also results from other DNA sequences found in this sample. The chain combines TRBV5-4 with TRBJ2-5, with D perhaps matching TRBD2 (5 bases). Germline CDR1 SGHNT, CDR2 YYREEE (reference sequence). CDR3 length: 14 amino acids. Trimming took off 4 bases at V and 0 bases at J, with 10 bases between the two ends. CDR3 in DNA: TGTGCCAGCAGCCTACGAGGGAACCAAGAGACCCAGTACTTC. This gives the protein CASSLRGNQETQYF.